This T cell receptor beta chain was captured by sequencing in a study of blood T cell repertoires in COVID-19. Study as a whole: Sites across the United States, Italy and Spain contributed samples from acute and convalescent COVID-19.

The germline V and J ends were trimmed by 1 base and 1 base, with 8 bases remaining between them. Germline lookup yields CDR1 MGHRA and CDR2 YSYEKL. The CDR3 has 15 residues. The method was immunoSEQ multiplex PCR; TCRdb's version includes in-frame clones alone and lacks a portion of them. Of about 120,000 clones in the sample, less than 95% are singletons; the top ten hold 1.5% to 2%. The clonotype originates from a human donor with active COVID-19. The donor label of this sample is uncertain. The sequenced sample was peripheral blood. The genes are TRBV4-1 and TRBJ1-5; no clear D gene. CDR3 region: CASSQGGRSNQPQHF. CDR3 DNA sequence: TGCGCCAGCAGCCAAGGAGGGAGGAGCAATCAGCCCCAGCATTTT.